The 19 T cell receptor beta chains presented below share a single source sample, sequenced in a study of human T cells and chemical hapten exposure. Each CDR3 protein is one row after TCRdb ran MiXCR on the RACE reads. The table lists about 95,000 distinct CDR3 sequences, about an eighth of them singletons. The time point here: patch test 2, 6 weeks after DPC sensitization. As for treatment: therapeutic diphenylcyclopropenone sensitization with weekly scalp DPC. This specimen was whole blood, taken in connection with sensitization to the hapten diphenylcyclopropenone (DPC). The receptors were gathered from a woman aged 35 to 49 with alopecia areata. Some clones in this sample may be carry-over from other donors' samples.

This clonotype showed up many times. This rearrangement joins TRBV24-1 to TRBJ1-2; D is unclear. Germline CDR1 reads KGHDR; CDR2 reads SFDVKD. Trimming left V 3 bases short and J 7 bases short, with 11 bases between. The CDR3 contains 13 residues. This CDR3 is CATSDHAGGGYTF. The CDR3 DNA sequence: TGTGCCACCAGTGATCATGCGGGTGGTGGCTACACCTTC.

As to this clonotype: Possible read error: a much larger clone is one base away. The genes are TRBV4-1 and TRBJ1-1, with 7 bases identical to TRBD1. The germline gives CDR1 MGHRA, CDR2 YSYEKL. With V trimmed by 0 bases and J by 3 bases, 4 bases remained unmatched. This CDR3 spans 15 amino acids. The CDR3 DNA follows: TGCGCCAGCAGCCAAGATCGACAGGGCGACACTGAAGCTTTCTTT. Its protein is CASSQDRQGDTEAFF.

This clonotype was seen repeatedly, ten times or more. The gene calls are TRBV7-9 and TRBJ2-3, with TRBD2 matching over 14 bases. This CDR3 spans 18 amino acids. Germline trimming cut 3 bases from V and 2 bases from J; bases unmatched to any gene: 7. From germline, CDR1 is SEHNR and CDR2 FQNEAQ (reference sequence). CDR3 bases: TGTGCCAGCAGCTTCCCCGGGACTAGCGGGGGTGCCACAGATACGCAGTATTTT. This sequence encodes CASSFPGTSGGATDTQYF.

Worth noting for this clonotype: A much larger clone lies one base from this, so it may be a read error. J is TRBJ2-3 and V is TRBV20-1, with 7 bases identical to TRBD2. This CDR3 is built from 14 residues. Germline CDR1 is DFQATT and CDR2 is SNEGSKA (reference sequence). The chain's CDR3 is CSARESTSTDTRYF. CDR3 nucleotides: TGCAGTGCTAGGGAATCGACTAGCACAGATACGCGGTATTTT.

The chain combines TRBV29-1 with TRBJ1-1, with D unresolved. V was shortened by 5 bases and J by 5 bases, with 15 bases between the two germline ends. Per the germline V gene, CDR1 is SQVTM and CDR2 is ANQGSEA. CDR3 length: 13 residues. The CDR3 DNA is TGCAGCGTTTCCCATGTAATGGAAACTGAAGCTTTCTTT. Translated: CSVSHVMETEAFF.

This clonotype was observed at least ten times. The V call is TRBV6-4, the J call TRBJ2-1; 10 bases align to TRBD2. Germline-derived CDR1 and CDR2 are MRHNA and SNTAGT. Trimming removed 2 bases from V and 11 bases from J; junction bases left unmatched: 6. The CDR3 is 14 residues long. This chain's CDR3 is CASSDGASGGQQFF. CDR3 sequence (DNA): TGTGCCAGCAGTGACGGGGCTAGCGGGGGACAGCAGTTCTTC.

This clonotype was detected only a few times. The chain employs TRBV6-5 and TRBJ2-3, with a weak D call TRBD2 (5 bases). Germline V CDR1 and CDR2: MNHEY, SVGAGI. The ends were cut back, 2 bases at V and 2 bases at J, with 8 bases in the middle. The CDR3 spans 14 residues. CDR3 loop: CASSYREVTDTQYF. CDR3 bases: TGTGCCAGCAGTTACCGGGAAGTCACAGATACGCAGTATTTT.

This rearrangement joins TRBV20-1 to TRBJ2-3; D might be TRBD2 (6 bases). This CDR3 spans 15 amino acids. The V end was cut by 3 bases, the J end by 4 bases, with 17 bases between. Germline V gene data show CDR1 as DFQATT and CDR2 as SNEGSKA (reference sequence). CDR3 sequence (DNA): TGCAGTGCTAGCCCCCTCTCGGGGGAGGCAGATACGCAGTATTTT. Residues: CSASPLSGEADTQYF.

This clonotype was picked up a small number of times. One end of the junction varies from germline; a read error may be responsible. The gene calls are TRBV24-1 and TRBJ2-7; no clear D gene. Germline lookup yields CDR1 KGHDR and CDR2 SFDVKD. The CDR3 runs to 16 residues. The CDR3, as DNA: TGTGCCGCCAGTGACGCCAGCACTCTGCTTTTGGGCGAGCAGTACTTC. Translated, it gives CAASDASTLLLGEQYF.

This clonotype was observed a handful of times. The chain recombines TRBV5-4 with TRBJ1-1; no definite D call. Germline loops: CDR1 SGHNT, CDR2 YYREEE (reference sequence). V was shortened by 4 bases and J by 11 bases, with 15 bases between the two germline ends. The length of the CDR3 is 12 residues. The CDR3 DNA reads TGTGCCAGCAGCACGCGCGGAGGAGGGGCTTTCTTT. Residues: CASSTRGGGAFF.

In this sample, this clonotype turned up many times. The chain has TRBV6-6 and TRBJ1-1; a weak D match, TRBD1 (6 bases). CDR3 size: 15 residues. Germline V gives CDR1 MNHNY, CDR2 SVGAGI (reference sequence). V lost 5 bases and J lost 1, with 14 bases in between. The CDR3 region has the DNA TGTGCCAGCAGTCGGGCGGGGGGCCCGAACACTGAAGCTTTCTTT. Protein product: CASSRAGGPNTEAFF.

There are a few counts of this clonotype. The V and J genes are TRBV18 and TRBJ1-2; D unclear. Per the germline V gene, CDR1 is KGHSH and CDR2 is LQKENI. This CDR3 region has 13 residues. Trimming shortened V by 3 bases and J by 2 bases, and 7 bases separated the two germline ends. The CDR3 bases are TGTGCCAGCTCACCCGATAAAAACTATGGCTACACCTTC. Protein: CASSPDKNYGYTF.

J is TRBJ2-7 and V is TRBV18; 8 bases align to TRBD2. CDR1 and CDR2 from the germline V gene are KGHSH and LQKENI. With 3 bases clipped from V and 4 bases from J, the junction kept 11 bases outside the gene matches. CDR3 size: 16 residues. The CDR3 DNA is TGTGCCAGCTCACCGAATGCCGGGGGGGCCGGTTACGAGCAGTACTTC. Translation gives CASSPNAGGAGYEQYF.

This clonotype was detected ten times or more. The V and J genes are TRBV29-1 and TRBJ1-1, with D hard to call. There are 13 residues in the CDR3. CDR1 and CDR2 (germline): SQVTM, ANQGSEA. Deletions cut 3 bases from V and 2 bases from J, with 10 bases between. CDR3 bases: TGCAGCGTTGAGGTGGGAAGAAACACTGAAGCTTTCTTT. This translates into CSVEVGRNTEAFF. The whole variable domain, filled in from reference TRBV29-1 and TRBJ1-1, reads SAVISQKPSRDICQRGTSLTIQCQVDSQVTMMFWYRQQPGQSLTLIATANQGSEATYESGFVIDKFPISRPNLTFSTLTVSNMSPEDSSIYLCSVEVGRNTEAFFGQGTRLTVV.

CDR3 in amino acids: CASSLARGGFYNEQFF. The CDR3 bases are TGTGCCAGCAGCTTAGCGCGCGGGGGGTTCTACAATGAGCAGTTCTTC. The V and J genes are TRBV11-2 and TRBJ2-1; 8 nucleotides match TRBD2. V dropped 1 base and J dropped 3; count of bases not matched to a gene: 5. The CDR3 sequence is 16 residues long. Germline V lookup: CDR1 SGHAT, CDR2 FQNNGV.

There are a few counts of this clonotype. The rearrangement uses TRBV11-2 and TRBJ2-7; no clear D. V lost 1 base and J 2 bases, leaving 12 bases between the germline ends. Germline assignment: CDR1 SGHAT and CDR2 FQNNGV. CDR3 size: 15 residues. The CDR3 DNA reads as TGTGCCAGCAGCTTAGTTGAGTCTACGACCTACGAGCAGTACTTC. This gives the protein CASSLVESTTYEQYF.

This chain joins TRBV11-2 and TRBJ2-1; 7 nucleotides match TRBD2. CDR1 and CDR2 from the germline V gene are SGHAT and FQNNGV. CDR3 size: 13 residues. With 5 bases clipped from V and 9 bases from J, the junction kept 7 bases outside the gene matches. The DNA for the CDR3 is TGTGCCAGCAGCCGGTCCGGGAGGCCTGAGCAGTTCTTC. Its protein is CASSRSGRPEQFF. Together with reference TRBV11-2 and TRBJ2-1, the CDR3 gives the full variable domain: EAGVAQSPRYKIIEKRQSVAFWCNPISGHATLYWYQQILGQGPKLLIQFQNNGVVDDSQLPKDRFSAERLKGVDSTLKIQPAKLEDSAVYLCASSRSGRPEQFFGPGTRLTVL.

The V and J genes are TRBV7-6 and TRBJ2-3; 9 bases are a match to TRBD2. The V gene end was trimmed by 5 bases and the J gene end by 1 base; junction bases not matched to a gene: 4. The length of the CDR3 is 15 residues. The germline CDR1 and CDR2 sequences are SGHVS and FNYEAQ. This CDR3 is CASSKRTSGTDTQYF. In DNA, the CDR3 is TGTGCCAGCAGCAAACGGACTAGCGGCACAGATACGCAGTATTTT.

Ten or more counts support this clonotype. The chain uses TRBV10-3 and TRBJ2-3; 9 bases are shared with TRBD2. This CDR3 has 17 residues. Unmatched junction bases numbered 9, after V lost 4 bases and J lost 1 base. Germline V gives CDR1 ENHRY, CDR2 SYGVKD. The CDR3 loop is CAISGTSGLPGTDTQYF. As DNA, the CDR3 is TGTGCCATCAGTGGCACTAGCGGGCTCCCTGGCACAGATACGCAGTATTTT.